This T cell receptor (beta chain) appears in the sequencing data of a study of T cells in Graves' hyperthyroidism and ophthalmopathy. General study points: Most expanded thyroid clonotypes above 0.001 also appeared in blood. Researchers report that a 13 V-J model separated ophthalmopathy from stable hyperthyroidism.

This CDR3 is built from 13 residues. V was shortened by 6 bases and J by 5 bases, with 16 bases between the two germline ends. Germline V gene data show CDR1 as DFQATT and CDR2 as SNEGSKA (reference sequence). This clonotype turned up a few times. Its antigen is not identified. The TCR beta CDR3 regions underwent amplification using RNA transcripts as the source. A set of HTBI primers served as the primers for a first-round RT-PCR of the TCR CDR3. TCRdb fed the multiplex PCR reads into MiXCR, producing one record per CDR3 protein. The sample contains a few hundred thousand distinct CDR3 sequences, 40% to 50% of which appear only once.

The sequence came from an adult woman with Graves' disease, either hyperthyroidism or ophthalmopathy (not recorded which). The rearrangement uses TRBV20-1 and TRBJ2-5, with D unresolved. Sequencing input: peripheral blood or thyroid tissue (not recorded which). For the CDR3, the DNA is TGCAGTGCCAGGTACCGGCCGGGCGAGACCCAGTACTTC. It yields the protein CSARYRPGETQYF.